This T cell receptor beta chain was obtained from a study of T cell changes during pregnancy in multiple sclerosis. The CDR3 sequence is 13 residues long. Germline V gene data show CDR1 as MDHEN and CDR2 as SYDVKM. With 4 bases removed from V and 4 bases from J, the gap between germline ends came to 11 bases. Assay used: immunoSEQ multiplex PCR; TCRdb lists only in-frame clones, some missing. The sample shows tens of thousands of clones, approximately 93% of them seen only once. The sample in question was CD8+ T cells from peripheral blood mononuclear cells, obtained in the third trimester of pregnancy. This receptor was identified in a female donor with multiple sclerosis, enrolled in a pregnancy study. The chain joins TRBV28 to TRBJ2-7, with D possibly being TRBD1 (6 bases). The CDR3 DNA is TGTGCCAGCAGTTGGGACAAAAGATACGAGCAGTACTTC. Residues: CASSWDKRYEQYF.